This T cell receptor beta chain was profiled in a study of blood T cell repertoires in COVID-19. Generated by immunoSEQ multiplex PCR, the TCRdb table keeps only in-frame clones and is missing some. The sample lists about 22,000 clones; roughly nine tenths were seen once. The CDR3 contains 12 residues. Trimming cost V 5 bases and J 2 bases, with 7 bases left between them. CDR1 and CDR2 from the germline V gene are LGHNT and FRNRAP. The V call is TRBV12-5, the J call TRBJ2-7; no firm D call. The sequenced material came from peripheral blood. This TCR derives from a human donor with active COVID-19. The donor label of this sample is uncertain. The CDR3 loop is CASGTSAYEQYF. Written as DNA, the CDR3 is TGTGCTAGTGGTACCTCGGCCTACGAGCAGTACTTC.